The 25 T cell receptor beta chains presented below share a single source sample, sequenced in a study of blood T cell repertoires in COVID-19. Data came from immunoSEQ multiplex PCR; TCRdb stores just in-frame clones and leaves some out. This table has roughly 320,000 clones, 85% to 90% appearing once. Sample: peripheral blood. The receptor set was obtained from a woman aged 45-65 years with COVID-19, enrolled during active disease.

For the CDR3, the DNA is TGTGCCAGCACCCAAAGAGGGGGGGCTGAAGCTTTCTTT. Amino acids: CASTQRGGAEAFF. J is TRBJ1-1 and V is TRBV21-1. TRBV21-1 is a pseudogene. The CDR3 totals 13 residues.

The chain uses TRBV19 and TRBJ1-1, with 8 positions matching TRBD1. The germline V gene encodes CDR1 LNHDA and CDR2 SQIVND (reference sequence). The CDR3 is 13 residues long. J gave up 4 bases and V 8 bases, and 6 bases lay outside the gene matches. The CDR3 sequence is CASWDRLLTEAFF. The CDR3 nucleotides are TGTGCCAGTTGGGACAGGTTGCTCACTGAAGCTTTCTTT.

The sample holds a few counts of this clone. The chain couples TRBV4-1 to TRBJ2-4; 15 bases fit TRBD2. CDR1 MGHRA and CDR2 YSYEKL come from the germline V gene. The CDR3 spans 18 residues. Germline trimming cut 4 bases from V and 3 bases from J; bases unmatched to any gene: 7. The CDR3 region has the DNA TGCGCCAGCAGCCCCGGACTAGCGGGAGGGCCGAGCAAAAACATTCAGTACTTC. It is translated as CASSPGLAGGPSKNIQYF.

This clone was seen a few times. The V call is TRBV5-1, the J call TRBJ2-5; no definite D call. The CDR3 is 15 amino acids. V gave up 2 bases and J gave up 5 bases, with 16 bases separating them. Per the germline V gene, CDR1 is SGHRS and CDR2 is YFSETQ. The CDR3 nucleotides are TGCGCCAGCAGCTTCGGCCGGAACACGGAGGAGACCCAGTACTTC. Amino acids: CASSFGRNTEETQYF. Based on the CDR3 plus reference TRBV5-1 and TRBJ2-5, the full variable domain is KAGVTQTPRYLIKTRGQQVTLSCSPISGHRSVSWYQQTPGQGLQFLFEYFSETQRNKGNFPGRFSGRQFSNSRSEMNVSTLELGDSALYLCASSFGRNTEETQYFGPGTRLLVL.

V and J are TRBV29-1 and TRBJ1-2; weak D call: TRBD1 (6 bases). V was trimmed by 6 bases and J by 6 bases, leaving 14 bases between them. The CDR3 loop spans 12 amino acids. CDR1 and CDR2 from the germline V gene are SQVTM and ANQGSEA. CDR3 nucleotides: TGCAGCGTGTCGGGGCAGGGGAATGGCTACACCTTC. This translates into CSVSGQGNGYTF.

CDR3 amino acids: CASSPSDRARYEQYF. The DNA for the CDR3 is TGCGCCAGCAGTCCGTCGGACAGGGCACGTTACGAGCAGTACTTC. V usage is TRBV23-1 and J usage is TRBJ2-7, with 8 bases fitting TRBD1. TRBV23-1 is noted as an ORF with a role that remains uncertain. The CDR3 length is 15 residues. The junction had 9 bases not matched to a gene; V was cut back by 4 bases and J by 4 bases.

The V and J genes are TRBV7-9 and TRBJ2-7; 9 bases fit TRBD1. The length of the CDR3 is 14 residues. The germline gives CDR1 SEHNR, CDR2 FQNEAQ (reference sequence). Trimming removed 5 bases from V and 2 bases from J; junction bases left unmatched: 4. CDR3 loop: CASSIGTGTYEQYF. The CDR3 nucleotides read TGTGCCAGCAGCATTGGGACAGGGACCTACGAGCAGTACTTC.

Here the CDR3 DNA reads TGTGCCAGCACACTAGCGGGAGTGGGGAATGAGCAGTTCTTC. Residues: CASTLAGVGNEQFF. V is TRBV2 and J is TRBJ2-1; 11 positions agree with TRBD2. Unmatched junction bases numbered 6, after V lost 7 bases and J lost 7 bases. The CDR3 length is 14 residues. In germline, CDR1 is SNHLY, CDR2 FYNNEI.

CDR3 amino acids: CASSIGSPDYEQYF. Here the CDR3 DNA reads TGTGCCAGTAGTATAGGGAGCCCCGACTACGAGCAGTACTTC. The gene calls are TRBV19 and TRBJ2-7; no clear D gene. The V gene lost 1 base and the J gene lost 3 bases, with 10 bases spanning the gap. Germline assignment: CDR1 LNHDA and CDR2 SQIVND (reference sequence). The CDR3 totals 14 residues.

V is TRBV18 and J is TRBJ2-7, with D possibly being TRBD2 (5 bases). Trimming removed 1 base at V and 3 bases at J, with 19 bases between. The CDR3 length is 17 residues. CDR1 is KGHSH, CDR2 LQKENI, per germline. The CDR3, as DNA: TGTGCCAGCTCACCACAATTCACCCCTGGAGGATACTACGAGCAGTACTTC. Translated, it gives CASSPQFTPGGYYEQYF.

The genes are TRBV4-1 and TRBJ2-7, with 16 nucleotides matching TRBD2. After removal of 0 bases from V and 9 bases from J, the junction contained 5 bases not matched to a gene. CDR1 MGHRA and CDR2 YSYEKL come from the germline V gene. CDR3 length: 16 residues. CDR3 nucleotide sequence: TGCGCCAGCAGCCAAGACCCGGGACTAGCGGGAGGGCTGCAGTACTTC. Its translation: CASSQDPGLAGGLQYF.

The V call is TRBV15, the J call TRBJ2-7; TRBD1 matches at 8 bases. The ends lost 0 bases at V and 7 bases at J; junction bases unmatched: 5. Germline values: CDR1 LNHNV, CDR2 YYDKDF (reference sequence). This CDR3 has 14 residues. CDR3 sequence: CATSRDQGAGEQYF. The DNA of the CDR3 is TGTGCCACCAGCAGAGATCAGGGGGCGGGTGAGCAGTACTTC. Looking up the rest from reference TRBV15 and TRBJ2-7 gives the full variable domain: DAMVIQNPRYQVTQFGKPVTLSCSQTLNHNVMYWYQQKSSQAPKLLFHYYDKDFNNEADTPDNFQSRRPNTSFCFLDIRSPGLGDTAMYLCATSRDQGAGEQYFGPGTRLTVT.

CDR3 loop: CASLNQWETQYF. For the CDR3, the DNA is TGTGCCAGCCTCAACCAGTGGGAGACCCAGTACTTC. The chain recombines TRBV18 with TRBJ2-5; no reliable D call. Trimming shortened V by 8 bases and J by 5 bases, and 12 bases separated the two germline ends. Germline lookup yields CDR1 KGHSH and CDR2 LQKENI. CDR3 length: 12 residues.

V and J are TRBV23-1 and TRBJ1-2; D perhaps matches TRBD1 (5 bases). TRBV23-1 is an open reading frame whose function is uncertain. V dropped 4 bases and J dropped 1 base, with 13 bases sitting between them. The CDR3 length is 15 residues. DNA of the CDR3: TGCGCCAGCAGTCCTGACAGCAAACTTAACTATGGCTACACCTTC. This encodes CASSPDSKLNYGYTF.

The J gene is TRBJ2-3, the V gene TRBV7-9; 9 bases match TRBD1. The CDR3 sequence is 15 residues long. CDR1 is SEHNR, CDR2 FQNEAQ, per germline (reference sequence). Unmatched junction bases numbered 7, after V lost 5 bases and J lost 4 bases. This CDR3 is CASSAGQGISDTQYF. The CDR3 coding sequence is TGTGCCAGCAGCGCGGGACAGGGTATTTCAGATACGCAGTATTTT.

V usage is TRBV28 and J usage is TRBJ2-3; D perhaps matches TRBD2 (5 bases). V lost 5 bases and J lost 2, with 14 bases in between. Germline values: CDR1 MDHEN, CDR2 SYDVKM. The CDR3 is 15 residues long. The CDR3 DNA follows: TGTGCCAGCAGTCCACGCGGACTGAACACAGATACGCAGTATTTT. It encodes CASSPRGLNTDTQYF.

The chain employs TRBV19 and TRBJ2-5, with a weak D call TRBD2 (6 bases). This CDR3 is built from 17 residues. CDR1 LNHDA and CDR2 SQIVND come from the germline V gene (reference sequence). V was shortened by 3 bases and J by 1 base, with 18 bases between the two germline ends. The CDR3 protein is CASSITGRERSQETQYF. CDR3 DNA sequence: TGTGCCAGTAGTATCACGGGTCGGGAGAGATCCCAAGAGACCCAGTACTTC.

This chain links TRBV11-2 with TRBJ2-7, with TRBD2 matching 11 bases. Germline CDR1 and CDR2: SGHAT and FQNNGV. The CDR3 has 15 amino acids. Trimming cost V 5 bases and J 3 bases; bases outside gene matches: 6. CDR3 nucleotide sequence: TGTGCCAGCAGCGTTCGGACTAGCGGGCTCTACGAGCAGTACTTC. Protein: CASSVRTSGLYEQYF.

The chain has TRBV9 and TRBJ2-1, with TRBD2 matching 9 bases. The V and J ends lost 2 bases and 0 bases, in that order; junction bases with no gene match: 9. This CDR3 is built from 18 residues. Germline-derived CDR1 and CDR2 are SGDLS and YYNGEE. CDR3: CASSVASGTSYSYNEQFF. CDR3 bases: TGTGCCAGCAGCGTGGCTAGCGGGACCAGCTACTCCTACAATGAGCAGTTCTTC.

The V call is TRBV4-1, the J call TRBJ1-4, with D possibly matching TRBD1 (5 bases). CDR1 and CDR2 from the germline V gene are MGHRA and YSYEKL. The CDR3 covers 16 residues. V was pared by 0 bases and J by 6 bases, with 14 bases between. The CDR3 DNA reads TGCGCCAGCAGCCAAGATCTCGGGGCGGGGGATGAAAAACTGTTTTTT. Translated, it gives CASSQDLGAGDEKLFF.

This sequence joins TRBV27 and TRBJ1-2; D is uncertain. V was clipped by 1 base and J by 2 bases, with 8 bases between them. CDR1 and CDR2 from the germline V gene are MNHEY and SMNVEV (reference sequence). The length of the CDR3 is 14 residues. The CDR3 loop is CASSLFAENYGYTF. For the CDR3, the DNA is TGTGCCAGCAGTTTATTCGCAGAAAACTATGGCTACACCTTC.

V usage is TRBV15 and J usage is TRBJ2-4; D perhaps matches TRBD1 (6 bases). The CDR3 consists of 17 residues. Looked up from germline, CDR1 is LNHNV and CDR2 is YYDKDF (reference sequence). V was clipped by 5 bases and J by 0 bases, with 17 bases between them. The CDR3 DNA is TGTGCCACCAGCTGGCTGACCGCCAGGGGAGCCAAAAACATTCAGTACTTC. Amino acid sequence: CATSWLTARGAKNIQYF.

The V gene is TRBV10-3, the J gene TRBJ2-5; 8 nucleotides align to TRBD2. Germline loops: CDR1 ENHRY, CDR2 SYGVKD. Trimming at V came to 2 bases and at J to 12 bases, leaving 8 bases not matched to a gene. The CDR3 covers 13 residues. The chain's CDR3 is CAISEPGGTRKYF. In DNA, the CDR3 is TGTGCCATCAGTGAGCCGGGGGGGACTAGGAAGTACTTC.

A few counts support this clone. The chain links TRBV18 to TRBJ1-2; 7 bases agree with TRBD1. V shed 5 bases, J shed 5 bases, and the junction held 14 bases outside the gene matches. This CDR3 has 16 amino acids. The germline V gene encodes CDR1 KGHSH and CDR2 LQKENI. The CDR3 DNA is TGTGCCAGCTCAATGGGTACAGGGGCGACGGTTTATGGCTACACCTTC. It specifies CASSMGTGATVYGYTF.

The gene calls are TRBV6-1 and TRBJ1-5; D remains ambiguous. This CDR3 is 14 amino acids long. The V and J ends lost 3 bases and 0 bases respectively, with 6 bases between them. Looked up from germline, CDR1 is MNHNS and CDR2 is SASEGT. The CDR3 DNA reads TGTGCCAGCAGTGACCCATCTAGCAATCAGCCCCAGCATTTT. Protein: CASSDPSSNQPQHF.